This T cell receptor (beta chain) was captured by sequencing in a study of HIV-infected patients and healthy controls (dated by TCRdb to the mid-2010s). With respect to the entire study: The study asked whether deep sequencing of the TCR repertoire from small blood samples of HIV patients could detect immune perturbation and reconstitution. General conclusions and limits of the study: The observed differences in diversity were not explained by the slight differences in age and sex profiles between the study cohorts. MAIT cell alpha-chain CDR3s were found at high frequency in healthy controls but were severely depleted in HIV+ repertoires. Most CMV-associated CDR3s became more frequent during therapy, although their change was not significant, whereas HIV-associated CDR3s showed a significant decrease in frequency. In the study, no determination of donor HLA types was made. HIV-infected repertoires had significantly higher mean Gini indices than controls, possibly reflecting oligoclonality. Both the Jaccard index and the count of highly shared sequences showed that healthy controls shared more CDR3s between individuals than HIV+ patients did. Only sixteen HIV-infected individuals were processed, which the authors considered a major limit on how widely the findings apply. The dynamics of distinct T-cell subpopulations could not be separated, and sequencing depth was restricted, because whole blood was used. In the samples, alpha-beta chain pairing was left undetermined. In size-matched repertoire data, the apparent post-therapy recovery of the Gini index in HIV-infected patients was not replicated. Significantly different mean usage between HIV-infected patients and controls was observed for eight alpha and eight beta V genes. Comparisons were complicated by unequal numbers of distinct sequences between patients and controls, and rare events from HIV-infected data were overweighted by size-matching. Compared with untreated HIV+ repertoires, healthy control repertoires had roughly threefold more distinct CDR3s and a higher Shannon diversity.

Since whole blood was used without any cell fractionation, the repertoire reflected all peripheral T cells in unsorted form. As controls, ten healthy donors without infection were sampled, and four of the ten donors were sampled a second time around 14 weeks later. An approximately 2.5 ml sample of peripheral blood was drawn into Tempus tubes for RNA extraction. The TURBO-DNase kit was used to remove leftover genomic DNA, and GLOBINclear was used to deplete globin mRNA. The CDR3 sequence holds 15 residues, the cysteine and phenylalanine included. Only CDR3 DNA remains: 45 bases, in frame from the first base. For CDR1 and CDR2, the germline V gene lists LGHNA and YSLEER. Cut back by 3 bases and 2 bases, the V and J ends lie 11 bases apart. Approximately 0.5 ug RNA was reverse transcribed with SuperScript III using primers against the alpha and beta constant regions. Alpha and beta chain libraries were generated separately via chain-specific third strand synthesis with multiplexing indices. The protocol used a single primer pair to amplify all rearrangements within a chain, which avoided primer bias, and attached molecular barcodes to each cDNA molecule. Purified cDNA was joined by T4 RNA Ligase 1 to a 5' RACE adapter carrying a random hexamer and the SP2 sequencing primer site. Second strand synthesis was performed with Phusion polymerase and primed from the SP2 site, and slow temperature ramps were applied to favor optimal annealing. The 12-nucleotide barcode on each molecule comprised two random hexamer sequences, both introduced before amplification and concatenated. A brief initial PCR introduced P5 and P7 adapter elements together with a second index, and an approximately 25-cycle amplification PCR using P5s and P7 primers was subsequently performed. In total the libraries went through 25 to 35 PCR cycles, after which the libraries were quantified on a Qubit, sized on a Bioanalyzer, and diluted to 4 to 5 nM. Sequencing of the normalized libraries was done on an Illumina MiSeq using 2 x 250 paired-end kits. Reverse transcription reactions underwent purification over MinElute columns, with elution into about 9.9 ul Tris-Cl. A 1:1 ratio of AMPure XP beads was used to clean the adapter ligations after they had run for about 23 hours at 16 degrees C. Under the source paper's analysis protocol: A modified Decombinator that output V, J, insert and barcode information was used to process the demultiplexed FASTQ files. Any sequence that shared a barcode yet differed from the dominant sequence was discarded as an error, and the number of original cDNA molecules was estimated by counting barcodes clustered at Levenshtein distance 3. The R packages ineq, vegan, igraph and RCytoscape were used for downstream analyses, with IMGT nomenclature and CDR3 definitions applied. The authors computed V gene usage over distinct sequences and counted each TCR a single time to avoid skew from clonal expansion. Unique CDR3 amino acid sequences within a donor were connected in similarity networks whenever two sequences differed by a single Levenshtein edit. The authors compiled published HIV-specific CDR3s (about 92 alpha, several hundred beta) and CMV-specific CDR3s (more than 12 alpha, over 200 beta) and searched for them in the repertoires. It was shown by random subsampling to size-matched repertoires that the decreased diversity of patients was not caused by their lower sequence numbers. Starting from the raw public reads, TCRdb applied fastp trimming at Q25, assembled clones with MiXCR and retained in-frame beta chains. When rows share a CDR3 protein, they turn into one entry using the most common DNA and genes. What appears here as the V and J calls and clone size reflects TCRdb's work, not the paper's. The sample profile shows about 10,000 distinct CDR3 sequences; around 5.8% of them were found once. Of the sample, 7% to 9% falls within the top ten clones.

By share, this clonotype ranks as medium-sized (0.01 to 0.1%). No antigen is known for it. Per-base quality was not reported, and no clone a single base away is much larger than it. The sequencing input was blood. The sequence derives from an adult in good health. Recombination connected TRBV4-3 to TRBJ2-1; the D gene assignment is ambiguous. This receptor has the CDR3 CASSHSGRPYNEQFF. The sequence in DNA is TGCGCCAGCAGCCATTCTGGGCGGCCCTACAATGAGCAGTTCTTC.